This T cell receptor (beta chain) was recovered during a study of cytomegalovirus exposure and HLA in healthy donors. Regarding this clone: Its antigen remains unknown.

The PCR used 60 Vbeta and 13 Jbeta primers. The repertoire was sequenced with immunoSEQ multiplex PCR; TCRdb's copy has only in-frame clones and lacks some. The sample lists about 170,000 clones, 79% occurring once. V lost 7 bases and J 1 base, leaving 13 bases between the germline ends. The CDR3 has 14 amino acids. Per the germline V gene, CDR1 is MDHEN and CDR2 is SYDVKM. Study-level findings and limits: The authors later linked a missense DCLRE1C variant to TCR beta V- and J-gene trimming.

The sequence was obtained from a woman between 50 and 59 years old in good health and CMV-seronegative. The gene calls are TRBV28 and TRBJ1-1; D remains ambiguous. Input material: PBMCs. This CDR3 reads CASTDANRNTEAFF. The CDR3 bases are TGTGCCAGCACTGATGCCAACAGGAACACTGAAGCTTTCTTT.